Presented here are 28 T cell receptor beta chains from one specimen sequenced in a study of blood T cell repertoires in COVID-19. Using immunoSEQ multiplex PCR, the repertoire was profiled, and TCRdb retains in-frame clones only, with some absent. The sample holds approximately 220,000 clones, 86% seen once. Sequencing was done on a sample of peripheral blood. The source of these receptors is a woman between 50 and 59 years old with acute or convalescent COVID-19.

V gene TRBV5-6 combines with J gene TRBJ2-5; weak D call: TRBD1 (7 bases). Between the trimmed V and J ends, which lost 2 bases and 5 bases, there was a span of 13 bases. Looked up from germline, CDR1 is SGHDT and CDR2 is YYEEEE. This CDR3 has 14 amino acids. CDR3 amino acids: CASSFRQGGETQYF. The CDR3 bases are TGTGCCAGCAGCTTTAGACAGGGAGGTGAGACCCAGTACTTC.

The chain has TRBV30 and TRBJ2-1, with 8 nucleotides matching TRBD2. The V gene's germline CDR1 is GTSNPN and CDR2 SVGIG (reference sequence). CDR3 length: 17 amino acids. Unmatched junction bases numbered 15, after V lost 1 base and J lost 7 bases. The CDR3 coding sequence is TGTGCCTGGAGTGAGGTGAGGGGGGCGGGAGGCCAAAATGAGCAGTTCTTC. It codes for CAWSEVRGAGGQNEQFF.

The J gene is TRBJ1-6, the V gene TRBV6-5, with TRBD1 as a possible D gene (5 bases). This CDR3 comprises 14 residues. V was cut by 2 bases and J by 7 bases, with 9 bases left in between. Germline-derived CDR1 and CDR2 are MNHEY and SVGAGI. The DNA of the CDR3 is TGTGCCAGCAGTTACAAGGGGCCGAATTCACCCCTCCACTTT. The encoded protein is CASSYKGPNSPLHF.

Comments on this clone: Other DNA sequences within the sample encode an identical CDR3. V gene TRBV6-1 combines with J gene TRBJ2-7; D perhaps matches TRBD2 (5 bases). This CDR3 has 12 amino acids. Trimming pared 3 bases from V and 2 bases from J, leaving 5 bases between. Germline assignment: CDR1 MNHNS and CDR2 SASEGT. CDR3 protein: CASSERAYEQYF. Written as DNA, the CDR3 is TGTGCCAGCAGTGAGCGGGCCTACGAGCAGTACTTC.

The sample holds one count of this clone. CDR3 loop: CASNMQGGDIQYF. CDR3 coding DNA: TGTGCCAGTAATATGCAGGGAGGAGACATTCAGTACTTC. V and J are TRBV19 and TRBJ2-4; weak D call: TRBD2 (6 bases). CDR3 size: 13 residues. The germline V gene encodes CDR1 LNHDA and CDR2 SQIVND (reference sequence). V shed 7 bases and J shed 8 bases, with 15 bases lying between them.

The chain employs TRBV6-5 and TRBJ1-5, with TRBD1 matching over 8 bases. This CDR3 is 15 amino acids long. J was trimmed by 0 bases and V by 5 bases; bases with no gene match: 3. Per germline, CDR1 MNHEY and CDR2 SVGAGI. In DNA form, the CDR3 reads TGTGCCAGCAGTAGGACAGGGTATAGCAATCAGCCCCAGCATTTT. Its protein is CASSRTGYSNQPQHF.

The chain links TRBV23-1 to TRBJ2-1; 8 bases fit TRBD1. TRBV23-1 is an open reading frame, and its role is uncertain. The CDR3 loop spans 16 amino acids. Trimming cost V 0 bases and J 9 bases; bases outside gene matches: 10. The CDR3 sequence: CASSQSRQGWWIEQFF. CDR3 nucleotides: TGCGCCAGCAGTCAATCGAGACAGGGGTGGTGGATTGAGCAGTTCTTC.

The gene calls are TRBV20-1 and TRBJ2-2, with 10 nucleotides matching TRBD2. V lost 3 bases, J lost 1 base, and 11 bases stayed unmatched. CDR1 is DFQATT, CDR2 SNEGSKA, per germline (reference sequence). This CDR3 comprises 18 residues. This CDR3 reads CSASGYLPSGRNTGELFF. DNA for the CDR3: TGCAGTGCTAGTGGATACCTTCCTAGCGGGAGGAACACCGGGGAGCTGTTTTTT.

This sequence joins TRBV7-6 and TRBJ2-5; a weak D match, TRBD1 (5 bases). Germline V gene data show CDR1 as SGHVS and CDR2 as FNYEAQ. The CDR3 covers 18 residues. The V and J ends lost 3 bases and 2 bases respectively, with 22 bases between them. CDR3 sequence (DNA): TGTGCCAGCAGCTTCTTCAGGGTCCCCTCCATCACACAAGAGACCCAGTACTTC. Protein sequence: CASSFFRVPSITQETQYF.

The V and J genes are TRBV24-1 and TRBJ2-7, with TRBD2 as a possible D gene (5 bases). With 5 bases removed from V and 5 bases from J, the gap between germline ends came to 9 bases. The CDR3 has 12 residues. Germline values: CDR1 KGHDR, CDR2 SFDVKD. CDR3 residues: CATSGFGDEQYF. The DNA for the CDR3 is TGTGCCACCAGTGGTTTCGGGGACGAGCAGTACTTC.

The chain is built from TRBV25-1 and TRBJ1-4; the match to TRBD1 covers 7 bases. Germline V gives CDR1 MGHDK, CDR2 SYGVNS. CDR3 length equals 13 residues. Trimming removed 8 bases from V and 8 bases from J; junction bases left unmatched: 8. This CDR3 is CASVGGGIEKLFF. DNA for the CDR3: TGTGCCAGCGTAGGGGGCGGTATAGAAAAACTGTTTTTT.

The chain recombines TRBV13 with TRBJ2-1; a weak D match, TRBD2 (7 bases). Looked up from germline, CDR1 is PRHDT and CDR2 is FYEKMQ (reference sequence). The CDR3 sequence is 15 residues long. Trimming pared 7 bases from V and 5 bases from J, leaving 18 bases between. The CDR3 reads CASTLEGGAHNEQFF. CDR3 in DNA: TGTGCCAGCACCCTCGAGGGGGGGGCCCACAATGAGCAGTTCTTC.

The J gene is TRBJ1-1, the V gene TRBV25-1; no definite D call. The CDR3 is 13 amino acids. Trimming shortened V by 9 bases and J by 4 bases, and 15 bases separated the two germline ends. Germline assignment: CDR1 MGHDK and CDR2 SYGVNS. The CDR3, as DNA: TGTGCCAGTCTGGACCGAGCGGGCACTGAAGCTTTCTTT. Translated: CASLDRAGTEAFF.

The V and J genes are TRBV7-2 and TRBJ1-1, with 7 positions matching TRBD1. Germline loops: CDR1 SGHTA, CDR2 FQGNSA. J lost 6 bases, V lost 2 bases, and 3 bases had no gene match. The CDR3 extends over 13 amino acids. This chain's CDR3 is CASSLNRGPEAFF. Written as DNA, the CDR3 is TGTGCCAGCAGCTTAAACAGGGGCCCTGAAGCTTTCTTT.

The chain links TRBV2 to TRBJ1-1; D unclear. Trimming pared 5 bases from V and 0 bases from J, leaving 4 bases between. The CDR3 consists of 12 residues. Germline CDR1 and CDR2: SNHLY and FYNNEI. The CDR3 nucleotides are TGTGCCAGCAGTCGAGTGAACACTGAAGCTTTCTTT. Its translation: CASSRVNTEAFF.

The chain joins TRBV29-1 to TRBJ2-7; 9 nucleotides agree with TRBD1. The germline V gene has CDR1 SQVTM and CDR2 ANQGSEA. After removal of 6 bases from V and 4 bases from J, the junction contained 10 bases not matched to a gene. There are 14 residues in the CDR3. CDR3 nucleotides: TGCAGCGTCGCCCGACAGGGGGGTCTTTACGAGCAGTACTTC. Translation gives CSVARQGGLYEQYF.

The J gene is TRBJ1-3, the V gene TRBV25-1; weak D call: TRBD1 (6 bases). The CDR3 extends over 15 amino acids. Germline V gene sequence: CDR1 MGHDK, CDR2 SYGVNS. V lost 3 bases to trimming and J lost 1 base, with 10 bases between them. DNA for the CDR3: TGTGCCAGCAGTGACCTAACAGGGTCTGGAAACACCATATATTTT. Amino acids: CASSDLTGSGNTIYF.

This chain joins TRBV6-1 and TRBJ1-4, with D maybe TRBD1 (5 bases). The CDR3 consists of 14 residues. The V end lost 2 bases, the J end lost 8 bases, and 12 bases lay between the germline ends. Germline V gene data show CDR1 as MNHNS and CDR2 as SASEGT. CDR3 in amino acids: CASSEPGDREKLFF. The DNA for the CDR3 is TGTGCCAGCAGTGAACCGGGGGACCGAGAAAAACTGTTTTTT.

V gene TRBV4-3 combines with J gene TRBJ2-2; D is perhaps TRBD1 (6 bases). Trimming removed 5 bases at V and 0 bases at J, with 13 bases between. Germline V gives CDR1 LGHNA, CDR2 YSLEER. CDR3 length equals 16 residues. In nucleotides, the CDR3 is TGCGCCAGCAGCGTAGACGGACAGCCGAACACCGGGGAGCTGTTTTTT. Its translation is CASSVDGQPNTGELFF.

This chain links TRBV2 with TRBJ2-1; D remains unclear. Germline assignment: CDR1 SNHLY and CDR2 FYNNEI. This CDR3 region has 11 residues. V was pared by 2 bases and J by 8 bases, with 4 bases between. The CDR3 nucleotides are TGTGCCAGCAGTGAACTATATGAGCAGTTCTTC. Protein: CASSELYEQFF.

The rearrangement uses TRBV27 and TRBJ2-7; TRBD1 might be the D (6 bases). CDR1 and CDR2 (germline): MNHEY, SMNVEV (reference sequence). The V gene lost 6 bases and the J gene lost 0 bases, with 12 bases spanning the gap. The CDR3 loop spans 14 amino acids. DNA of the CDR3: TGTGCCAGCAGCCAGGGGCCCAGCTCCTACGAGCAGTACTTC. Protein product: CASSQGPSSYEQYF.

This clone appeared once. The chain uses TRBV19 and TRBJ2-2; tentatively, D is TRBD1 (6 bases). This CDR3 spans 18 amino acids. From germline, CDR1 is LNHDA and CDR2 SQIVND (reference sequence). The V end was cut by 6 bases, the J end by 4 bases, with 24 bases between. The DNA for the CDR3 is TGTGCCAGTAGCAGTTTGCTCGTTACAGGGTGGAGCACCGGGGAGCTGTTTTTT. Translated, it gives CASSSLLVTGWSTGELFF.

The CDR3 region has the DNA TGTGCCAGCAGTTACGGTCCAGGGGCGAGCACCGGGGAGCTGTTTTTT. It encodes CASSYGPGASTGELFF. This chain links TRBV11-3 with TRBJ2-2; possibly TRBD1 for D (6 bases). Trimming took off 6 bases at V and 4 bases at J, with 18 bases between the two ends. Germline-derived CDR1 and CDR2 are SGHNT and YENEEA. CDR3 length: 16 residues.

The rearrangement links TRBV6-6 to TRBJ2-1; 7 bases match TRBD2. V shed 2 bases and J 2 bases; nucleotides not matched to a gene: 3. The CDR3 totals 15 residues. Germline V lookup: CDR1 MNHNY, CDR2 SVGAGI (reference sequence). The DNA of the CDR3 is TGTGCCAGCAGTTACATGGCGGGGGCCTACAATGAGCAGTTCTTC. This sequence encodes CASSYMAGAYNEQFF.

This clone was counted only a few times. The rearrangement joins TRBV19 to TRBJ2-1; 8 nucleotides agree with TRBD1. V was clipped by 6 bases and J by 2 bases; unmatched bases: 6. The germline V gene has CDR1 LNHDA and CDR2 SQIVND (reference sequence). This CDR3 has 15 residues. In nucleotides, the CDR3 is TGTGCCAGTAGCCCCCAGGGGGCAACCTACAATGAGCAGTTCTTC. Translation gives CASSPQGATYNEQFF.

The CDR3 DNA reads TGTGCCAGCAGCTTAGGGACTAGCGGGAGTGGGACAGATACGCAGTATTTT. The encoded protein is CASSLGTSGSGTDTQYF. This rearrangement joins TRBV7-9 to TRBJ2-3; TRBD2 matches 13 bases. The junction had 4 bases not matched to a gene; V was cut back by 1 base and J by 3 bases. The germline CDR1 and CDR2 sequences are SEHNR and FQNEAQ (reference sequence). This CDR3 is built from 17 residues.

The chain joins TRBV7-2 to TRBJ2-7; TRBD1 matches 9 bases. CDR1 and CDR2 from the germline V gene are SGHTA and FQGNSA. V was pared by 5 bases and J by 6 bases, with 2 bases of the junction left unmatched. The CDR3 sequence is 12 residues long. CDR3 amino acids: CASSQDRGEQYF. The DNA of the CDR3 is TGTGCCAGCAGCCAGGACAGGGGCGAGCAGTACTTC.

The chain combines TRBV4-3 with TRBJ1-1; 11 bases map to TRBD1. This CDR3 has 14 amino acids. J lost 4 bases, V lost 3 bases, and 1 base had no gene match. CDR1 and CDR2 (germline): LGHNA, YSLEER. The CDR3 DNA follows: TGCGCCAGCAGCCAGGGACAGGGGGGCACTGAAGCTTTCTTT. Its protein product is CASSQGQGGTEAFF.